These 12 T cell receptor beta chains originate from one sample sequenced in a study of yellow fever vaccine responses in identical twins. One entry per CDR3 protein results from TCRdb running MiXCR on the RT-PCR reads. The data hold around 20,000 distinct CDR3 sequences, with less than 75% observed a single time. The sample here was T cells from blood (PBMCs), unsorted or a sorted subset (not recorded which), taken before or after yellow fever vaccination (not recorded which). The receptors were sampled from a young woman who received the yellow fever vaccine.

The chain recombines TRBV11-3 with TRBJ1-2, with D unclear. The CDR3 is 12 residues long. Deletions cut 2 bases from V and 7 bases from J, with 8 bases between. Germline-derived CDR1 and CDR2 are SGHNT and YENEEA. Written as DNA, the CDR3 is TGTGCCAGCAGCTTACGCACAGCTGGCTACACCTTC. Translated: CASSLRTAGYTF.

CDR3 nucleotides: TGCAGCGTTGGTAAAGACAGGGCGAACACTGAAGCTTTCTTT. It encodes CSVGKDRANTEAFF. This sequence joins TRBV29-1 and TRBJ1-1; 7 nucleotides agree with TRBD1. J gave up 1 base and V 4 bases, and 6 bases lay outside the gene matches. In germline, CDR1 is SQVTM, CDR2 ANQGSEA. This CDR3 comprises 14 residues.

V is TRBV10-3 and J is TRBJ2-1; D gene uncertain. Deletions cut 3 bases from V and 7 bases from J, with 13 bases between. This CDR3 spans 14 amino acids. Germline V gene data show CDR1 as ENHRY and CDR2 as SYGVKD. The CDR3 region is CAISEVEPKNEQFF. CDR3 DNA sequence: TGTGCCATCAGTGAAGTAGAACCCAAAAATGAGCAGTTCTTC.

V is TRBV5-1 and J is TRBJ1-2; maybe TRBD1 (5 bases). The CDR3 covers 13 residues. Germline V gives CDR1 SGHRS, CDR2 YFSETQ. V was clipped by 5 bases and J by 2 bases, with 10 bases between them. The CDR3 loop reads CASREQENYGYTF. The CDR3 DNA sequence: TGCGCCAGCAGGGAACAGGAGAACTATGGCTACACCTTC.

The rearrangement links TRBV5-4 to TRBJ2-7; D is possibly TRBD1 or TRBD2 (5 bases each). The CDR3 covers 13 residues. Germline V gene sequence: CDR1 SGHNT, CDR2 YYREEE (reference sequence). Trimming stripped 0 bases from V and 4 bases from J, with 8 bases between. CDR3 coding DNA: TGTGCCAGCAGCTTGGGAGGGGTGTACGAGCAGTACTTC. Its translation is CASSLGGVYEQYF. The variable domain in full, with the rest retrieved from reference TRBV5-4 and TRBJ2-7, is ETGVTQSPTHLIKTRGQQVTLRCSSQSGHNTVSWYQQALGQGPQFIFQYYREEENGRGNFPPRFSGLQFPNYSSELNVNALELDDSALYLCASSLGGVYEQYFGPGTRLTVT.

This chain links TRBV4-1 with TRBJ1-1; TRBD1 agrees at 8 bases. The germline gives CDR1 MGHRA, CDR2 YSYEKL. The CDR3 loop spans 13 amino acids. V was pared by 5 bases and J by 3 bases, with 2 bases of the junction left unmatched. The CDR3 here is CASSNRGDTEAFF. The CDR3 DNA reads TGCGCCAGCAGCAACAGGGGGGACACTGAAGCTTTCTTT.

The V gene is TRBV5-1, the J gene TRBJ2-7; D may be TRBD1 (6 bases). The CDR3 runs 14 residues. V lost 6 bases and J lost 0, with 13 bases in between. Germline V gene sequence: CDR1 SGHRS, CDR2 YFSETQ. CDR3 protein: CASNPRGRSYEQYF. CDR3 nucleotide sequence: TGCGCCAGCAATCCCAGGGGCCGCTCCTACGAGCAGTACTTC.

The chain is built from TRBV12-3 or TRBV12-4 and TRBJ1-1, with D perhaps matching TRBD1 (6 bases). The ends were cut back, 5 bases at V and 4 bases at J, with 23 bases in the middle. CDR3 length equals 17 residues. CDR3 sequence (DNA): TGTGCCAGCAGTACCGGCGCAGGGGTGATGGGAGGCACTGAAGCTTTCTTT. The encoded protein is CASSTGAGVMGGTEAFF.

This clonotype turned up a few times. Written as DNA, the CDR3 is TGCGCCAGCAGCCAAGATAGTCAGGGCTGGACTCAGCCCCAGCATTTT. The encoded protein is CASSQDSQGWTQPQHF. The rearrangement uses TRBV4-1 and TRBJ1-5; tentatively, D is TRBD1 (5 bases). This CDR3 is built from 16 residues. Trimming removed 0 bases at V and 6 bases at J, with 15 bases between. From germline, CDR1 is MGHRA and CDR2 YSYEKL.

V and J are TRBV20-1 and TRBJ1-2; 7 nucleotides align to TRBD1. V gave up 0 bases and J gave up 4 bases; unmatched junction bases: 5. Germline lookup yields CDR1 DFQATT and CDR2 SNEGSKA (reference sequence). The CDR3 is made up of 14 amino acids. The CDR3 spells CSARDGQEAYGYTF. The CDR3 DNA follows: TGCAGTGCTAGAGACGGACAGGAAGCCTATGGCTACACCTTC.

The chain couples TRBV12-3 or TRBV12-4 to TRBJ2-1; 7 nucleotides match TRBD2. This CDR3 comprises 14 residues. The J segment lost 5 bases and the V segment lost 5 bases, leaving 6 bases of the junction unmatched. CDR3 sequence reads: CASSASGRDNEQFF. Here the CDR3 DNA reads TGTGCCAGCAGTGCTAGCGGCAGAGACAATGAGCAGTTCTTC.

V and J are TRBV2 and TRBJ2-3; D is undetermined. The CDR3 is 12 amino acids. Germline V CDR1 and CDR2: SNHLY, FYNNEI. Between the trimmed V and J ends, which lost 6 bases and 2 bases, there was a span of 6 bases. The CDR3 DNA follows: TGTGCCAGCAGACTTGTCACAGATACGCAGTATTTT. It translates to CASRLVTDTQYF.